This section outlines one T cell receptor (beta chain) sequence together with its context. The data were obtained in a study of blood T cell repertoires in COVID-19. Turning to the study itself: The United States, Italy and Spain supplied acute and convalescent COVID-19 samples. In each case, the material was cDNA or gDNA derived from T cells, B-cell-depleted T cells, or PBMCs.

The CDR3 sequence is 15 residues long. Trimming removed 5 bases at V and 2 bases at J, with 16 bases between. Germline V gene data show CDR1 as SGHTA and CDR2 as FQGTGA. Original methodology: Estimation of nucleated cell counts was performed using reference gene primer amplification. Measured with immunoSEQ multiplex PCR; TCRdb has only the in-frame clones, and not every one. V, J and clone size are taken as reported in that table, and D and trimming were inferred from the DNA itself. The sample has roughly 70,000 clones; about 80% are singletons. This chain links TRBV7-3 with TRBJ2-7; no definite D call. The TCR was taken from a man in his sixties or seventies who had recovered from COVID-19. The sequenced material came from peripheral blood. For the CDR3, the DNA is TGTGCCAGCAGCGCTCAGACTGAAAGACCCTACGAGCAGTACTTC. Amino acids: CASSAQTERPYEQYF.